This TCR beta chain was recovered during a study of tumor-infiltrating lymphocytes in primary liver carcinoma. Co-extraction of RNA and DNA was performed on about 20-32 mg of unsorted bulk tissue. This CDR3 comprises 15 residues. TCR beta cDNA was made from 400 to 500 ng total RNA with a constant-region primer. Three nested multiplex PCR rounds, a slightly modified ARM-PCR method, built the TCR beta libraries. Use of TRBV1-TRBV30 forward primers with a C-beta reverse primer characterized the first two PCR rounds, which lasted around 9 cycles each. TCRdb ran MiXCR on the multiplex PCR reads and lists one entry per CDR3 protein. Here the sample spans roughly 200,000 distinct CDR3 sequences, around four fifths being singletons. This clonotype was counted only a few times. One end of the junction does not line up with germline, which may come from a read error.

Sequenced input: tumor tissue from primary liver carcinoma. The chain has TRBV12-3 or TRBV12-4 and TRBJ2-1; TRBD1 matches at 7 bases. This clonotype originated in a middle-aged man with primary liver carcinoma and hepatitis B virus infection. The CDR3 sequence is CASMGSGQPYNEQFF. The CDR3, as DNA: TGTGCCAGCATGGGGTCGGGACAGCCATACAATGAGCAATTCTTC.